A single sample is the source of the 3 T cell receptor beta chains below, sequenced in a study of resident and recirculating memory T cells in vitiligo. The protocol was immunoSEQ multiplex PCR, while the TCRdb copy is restricted to in-frame clones and leaves out a portion. The repertoire has around 70,000 clones, 91% of them found once; the top ten carry 4% to 5.5%. The source material was blood. The receptor set was obtained from a male donor with vitiligo.

A few counts support this clone. The gene calls are TRBV5-6 and TRBJ1-1; the D is unclear. The CDR3 covers 16 residues. Trimming took 1 base from V and 0 from J, leaving 13 bases between them. Per the germline V gene, CDR1 is SGHDT and CDR2 is YYEEEE. Here the CDR3 reads CASSLFFRGMNTEAFF. CDR3 bases: TGTGCCAGCAGCTTGTTTTTTCGGGGAATGAACACTGAAGCTTTCTTT.

V gene TRBV5-1 combines with J gene TRBJ2-7; D is perhaps TRBD2 (6 bases). CDR3 length: 13 residues. Trimming took 0 bases from V and 6 from J, leaving 10 bases between them. In germline, CDR1 is SGHRS, CDR2 YFSETQ. DNA of the CDR3: TGCGCCAGCAGCTTGGGGCAGGGAGGCGAGCAGTACTTC. Protein sequence: CASSLGQGGEQYF.

The chain recombines TRBV6-6 with TRBJ2-1; 10 bases fit TRBD2. CDR1 is MNHNY and CDR2 is SVGAGI in the germline V gene (reference sequence). The CDR3 spans 16 residues. V trimming: 2 bases; J trimming: 7 bases; junction bases outside the gene matches: 8. The CDR3 loop is CASSYVSAGGVNEQFF. The CDR3 bases are TGTGCCAGCAGTTACGTTTCAGCGGGGGGGGTAAATGAGCAGTTCTTC.